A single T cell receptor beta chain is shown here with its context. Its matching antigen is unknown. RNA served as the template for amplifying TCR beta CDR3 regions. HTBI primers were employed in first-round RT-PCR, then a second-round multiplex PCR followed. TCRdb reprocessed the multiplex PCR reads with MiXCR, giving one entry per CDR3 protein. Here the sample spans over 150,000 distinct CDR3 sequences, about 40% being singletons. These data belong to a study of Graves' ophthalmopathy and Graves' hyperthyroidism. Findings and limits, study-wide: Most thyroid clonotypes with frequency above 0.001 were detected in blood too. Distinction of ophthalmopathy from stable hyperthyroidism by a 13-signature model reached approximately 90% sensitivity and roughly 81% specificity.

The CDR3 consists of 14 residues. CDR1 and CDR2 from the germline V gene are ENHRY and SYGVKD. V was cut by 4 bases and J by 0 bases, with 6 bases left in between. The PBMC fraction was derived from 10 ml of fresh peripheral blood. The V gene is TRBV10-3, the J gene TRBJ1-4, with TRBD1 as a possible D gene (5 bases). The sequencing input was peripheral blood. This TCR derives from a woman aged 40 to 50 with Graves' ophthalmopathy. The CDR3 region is CAISAGTTNEKLFF. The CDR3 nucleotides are TGTGCCATCAGTGCAGGGACAACTAATGAAAAACTGTTTTTT.